This T cell receptor (beta chain) was sequenced during a study of CD8 T cells in Susac syndrome. Study at large: Patients with Susac syndrome were therapy-naive, taking corticosteroids, with some also receiving intravenous immunoglobulin, or taking intravenous immunoglobulin alone at the time their blood was drawn.

The T cells that were sequenced for TCR beta were CD8+ and CD4+ cells from blood. Diagnostic criteria defined recently for definite or probable disease were met by the Susac syndrome patients. Roughly 0.45 to 1 ug RNA was reverse transcribed with random hexamers. An immunoSEQ multiplex PCR generated amplified TCR beta CDR3 products spanning 54 Vbeta and 13 Jbeta. TCRdb re-called the immunoSEQ multiplex PCR reads through MiXCR, storing one row per CDR3 protein. The repertoire has 170,000 or so distinct CDR3 sequences, roughly 95% of them found once; the top ten carry approximately 0.12%. The CDR3 has 12 amino acids. Trimming left V 2 bases short and J 5 bases short, with 6 bases between. Germline V lookup: CDR1 MDHEN, CDR2 SYDVKM.

The source material was CD4+ T cells from PBMCs. The chain has TRBV28 and TRBJ1-2, with D hard to call. The clonotype comes from a human donor with Susac syndrome. Here the CDR3 DNA reads TGTGCCAGCAGTTTAATGGAGTATGGCTACACCTTC. This gives the protein CASSLMEYGYTF.